This TCR beta chain was retrieved from a study of T cell clonality in common variable immunodeficiency. Study conclusions and caveats: Fewer deletions and N-nucleotide insertions were reportedly seen in common variable immunodeficiency TCR beta sequences.

Method: immunoSEQ multiplex PCR; TCRdb's copy keeps in-frame clones and lacks some. This repertoire holds about 19,000 clones, and none appear only once. This CDR3 has 15 residues. V lost 6 bases and J lost 0; bases outside the gene matches: 5. CDR1 LNHDA and CDR2 SQIVND come from the germline V gene (reference sequence). Blood came from CVID subjects not ill and not taking immunomodulatory or immunosuppressive medication. Notes on this clone: Its target is not known. Read sequence stops 3 residues before the CDR3 end, and the germline J gene provides the missing end.

The receptor was isolated from a human donor with common variable immunodeficiency. V is TRBV19 and J is TRBJ2-3, with 8 bases fitting TRBD1. The specimen sequenced was peripheral blood mononuclear cells. This chain's CDR3 is CASSRTGFSTDTQYF. The sequenced part of the CDR3 DNA is TGTGCCAGTAGCCGGACAGGGTTTAGCACAGATACG.